This is a list of T cell receptor beta chains from one sample in a study of shared clonotypes between healthy human individuals. TCRdb keeps only in-frame clones here, not all; method: immunoSEQ multiplex PCR. Here the sample spans 2,500,000 or so clones, roughly nine tenths being singletons. The material sequenced was naive CD4+ T cells sorted from blood. All receptors derive from a man aged 18 to 29 in good health. The CDR3 runs from the conserved cysteine through the conserved F or W. D genes are given only for firm matches. Clone size is given for some rows only: seen once, a few or many times, or a class if the clone is expanded.

CSVVRVQGGVSTNEKLFF,TGCAGCGTCGTGCGCGTCCAGGGGGGAGTTTCTACTAATGAAAAACTGTTTTTT,TRBJ1-4,TRBD1,NA,TRBV29-1
CAMSGTGHNSPLHF,TGTGCCATGTCCGGGACAGGGCATAATTCACCCCTCCACTTT,TRBJ1-6,TRBD1,NA,TRBV10-3
CASSPTPGDEQFF,TGTGCCAGCAGCCCCACCCCAGGGGATGAGCAGTTCTTC,TRBJ2-1,NA,NA,TRBV6-5
CASSFERAGTGELFF,TGTGCCAGCAGCTTCGAGAGGGCGGGGACCGGGGAGCTGTTTTTT,TRBJ2-2,NA,NA,TRBV5-4
CASSLSGTAYNEQFF,TGTGCCAGTAGTCTCTCCGGGACAGCCTACAATGAGCAGTTCTTC,TRBJ2-1,TRBD1,NA,TRBV19
CAISVGEKLFF,TGTGCCATCAGTGTTGGTGAAAAACTGTTTTTT,TRBJ1-4,NA,NA,TRBV10-3
CASSLALGTGNEKLFF,TGTGCCAGCAGCTTGGCCCTCGGGACGGGGAATGAAAAACTGTTTTTT,TRBJ1-4,NA,NA,TRBV5-6
CASSRGGRGIVNSPLHF,TGTGCCAGCAGCCGAGGGGGCAGGGGGATCGTTAATTCACCCCTCCACTTT,TRBJ1-6,TRBD1,NA,TRBV2
CASSLAPDTEAFF,TGCGCCAGCAGCTTGGCTCCAGACACTGAAGCTTTCTTT,TRBJ1-1,NA,NA,TRBV5-1
CASSHRRSSSQETQYF,TGCGCCAGCAGCCACAGAAGGTCGTCATCCCAAGAGACCCAGTACTTC,TRBJ2-5,NA,NA,TRBV5-1
CASSISTSGNTIYF,TGTGCCAGTAGTATATCGACATCGGGAAACACCATATATTTT,TRBJ1-3,NA,NA,TRBV19
CASSYLSGTEAFF,TGTGCCAGCAGTTACCTATCGGGGACTGAAGCTTTCTTT,TRBJ1-1,NA,NA,TRBV6-5
CASSIGHGNYGYTF,TGTGCCAGTAGTATAGGTCACGGTAACTATGGCTACACCTTC,TRBJ1-2,NA,NA,TRBV19
CASSDRDESYEQYF,TGCGCCAGCAGTGACCGGGACGAATCCTACGAGCAGTACTTC,TRBJ2-7,NA,NA,TRBV10-1
CSAPQLSEAFF,TGCAGTGCTCCCCAGTTATCTGAAGCTTTCTTT,TRBJ1-1,NA,NA,TRBV20-1
CASSGQGGNQPQHF,TGTGCCAGCAGTGGACAGGGTGGCAATCAGCCCCAGCATTTT,TRBJ1-5,TRBD1,NA,TRBV2
CASKGGGGTGELFF,TGTGCCAGCAAGGGCGGTGGCGGGACCGGGGAGCTGTTTTTT,TRBJ2-2,NA,few,TRBV2
CASWRGGETQYF,TGTGCCAGCTGGAGGGGTGGAGAGACCCAGTACTTC,TRBJ2-5,NA,NA,TRBV6-6
CASSSDRGQPQHF,TGTGCCAGCAGCTCGGACAGGGGGCAGCCCCAGCATTTT,TRBJ1-5,TRBD1,NA,TRBV11-3
CASSPGTAAGNTIYF,TGTGCCAGCTCACCTGGGACCGCCGCTGGAAACACCATATATTTT,TRBJ1-3,NA,NA,TRBV18
CASRGLSEQYF,TGTGCCAGCAGGGGACTCAGCGAGCAGTACTTC,TRBJ2-7,NA,NA,TRBV27
CASSVEGAGNSPLHF,TGTGCCAGCAGCGTAGAGGGAGCGGGGAATTCACCCCTCCACTTT,TRBJ1-6,NA,NA,TRBV9
CASSVDRQNEQFF,TGTGCTAGCAGCGTCGACAGGCAAAATGAGCAGTTCTTC,TRBJ2-1,NA,NA,TRBV7-7
CASSLSEGGYLHF,TGTGCCAGCAGCTTAAGTGAGGGTGGGTACCTCCACTTT,TRBJ1-6,NA,few,TRBV11-2
CASSTLGGETQYF,TGTGCCAGTAGTACCTTAGGAGGGGAGACCCAGTACTTC,TRBJ2-5,NA,NA,TRBV19
CATSRGRGYGDYGYTF,TGTGCCACCAGCAGGGGCAGGGGGTATGGGGACTATGGCTACACCTTC,TRBJ1-2,TRBD1,NA,TRBV15
CASTPTKSSYNEQFF,TGTGCCAGCACCCCAACCAAGAGCTCCTACAATGAGCAGTTCTTC,TRBJ2-1,NA,NA,TRBV7-2
CASSVTTSGRAGETQYF,TGTGCCAGCAGCGTTACGACTAGCGGGAGGGCAGGAGAGACCCAGTACTTC,TRBJ2-5,TRBD2,NA,TRBV9
CASIPGQGPHGYTF,TGTGCCAGTATCCCGGGACAGGGGCCCCATGGCTACACCTTC,TRBJ1-2,TRBD1,NA,TRBV6-4
CASSATGVDYGYTF,TGTGCCAGCTCGGCCACAGGGGTGGACTATGGCTACACCTTC,TRBJ1-2,TRBD1,NA,TRBV18